This TCR beta chain emerged from a study of T cell changes during pregnancy in multiple sclerosis. There are a few counts of this clone. The assay was immunoSEQ multiplex PCR, and TCRdb's table has in-frame clones only and misses some. The sample includes about 48,000 clones, over 75% of them seen just once. The sequence came from a female donor with multiple sclerosis, enrolled in a pregnancy study. The input for sequencing was CD4+ T cells from peripheral blood mononuclear cells, taken in the second trimester of pregnancy.

In DNA, the CDR3 is TGCGCCAGCAAGACAGGTGCAACTAATGAAAAACTGTTTTTT. This sequence encodes CASKTGATNEKLFF. The chain has TRBV5-1 and TRBJ1-4, with TRBD1 as a possible D gene (6 bases). The germline V gene has CDR1 SGHRS and CDR2 YFSETQ. V lost 6 bases to trimming and J lost 0 bases, with 9 bases between them. There are 14 residues in the CDR3.